This T cell receptor beta chain was retrieved from a study of T cell responses to AZD1222 COVID-19 vaccine (dated by TCRdb to the early 2020s). About the study as a whole: AZD1222 recipients given second doses at about 4 weeks or at about 12 weeks were pooled, since spike-specific TCR depth and breadth were not found to differ between the two schedules. TCR sequencing was performed for more than 230 trial participants, of whom about 210 were given two doses of AZD1222 and some 26 were given two doses of MenACWY control vaccine. Trial participants were enrolled by age into 18-55, 56-69 and 70-plus year subgroups, with around 150, 28 and 57 TCR-sequenced participants respectively. The investigation overall reported the following: After two AZD1222 doses, both the breadth and the depth of spike-specific TCRs were significantly higher than at day 0 and than in MenACWY recipients. Reportedly, close to half of the unique spike-specific TCRs recognized epitopes lying outside the regions that are mutated in the B.1.351 and B.1.1.7 variants. Only five or six AZD1222 recipients were SARS-CoV-2 seropositive at baseline, limiting conclusions about previously exposed vaccinees. The whole spike protein was spanned by vaccine-associated CD4 TCRs, and dominant responses were seen in regions 160-218 and 743-854. Because no day 14 peak-response samples were available, the repertoires could be characterized only after the peak T cell response. Most participants were white British and females outnumbered males, and the authors suggested that clonal diversity may have been underestimated. The 56-69-year group was small, and its depth increase did not reach significance, likely because of low power.

The CDR3 regions of human TCRbeta chains were analyzed by immunosequencing. On the study's bioinformatics: TCRs in the repertoires were compared against a reference library of SARS-CoV-2-specific TCRs that had been generated with the MIRA antigen-specificity platform. Breadth was defined as the fraction of unique TCRs that were SARS-CoV-2-associated. Depth was defined as the fraction of total T cells that were SARS-CoV-2-associated. Using the MIRA data, each spike-specific TCR was assigned both to the spike region to which the TCR was reactive and to a CD4 or CD8 class. Log10-transformed breadth and depth values were compared by one-way ANOVA with Sidak's multiple comparisons tests. The table comes from immuneACCESS by way of TCRdb, which keeps in-frame sequences with V and J called. Part of the clones is missing from these tables; in studies checked, under half for an unresolved V gene and the rest for unknown reasons. The D gene and trimming were derived from the DNA, and the V and J assignments and clone size from that table. Here the sample has approximately 73,000 clones; nearly 85% occur a single time. Roughly 3.1% of the sample goes to the ten largest clones.

A remark on this clone: Its antigen remains undetermined. The record has no base qualities; no much larger clone is one base away.

Read against the paper, the sample's time point label means: baseline before first vaccination. The vaccinee samples were drawn from two UK trials, COV001 and COV002, one of which was a single-blind randomized controlled phase 2/3 trial testing AZD1222 (ChAdOx1 nCoV-19) in healthy adults. For TCRbeta chain sequencing, PBMC samples from trial participants were taken at day 0 and at day 28 after the second dose. Via the germline V gene, CDR1 is SGHTA and CDR2 FQGNSA. Taken from cysteine to phenylalanine, the CDR3 has 15 residues. Of the read, only the CDR3 DNA is kept; its 45 bases are in frame from base 1. V lost 4 bases and J lost 4 bases; the stretch between them is 16 bases long.

The material sequenced was peripheral blood, taken on day 0 of AZD1222 vaccination. This clonotype was obtained from an adult in good health. The sequence is built from TRBV7-2 and TRBJ1-1, with no confident D gene call. The CDR3 region has the sequence CASSSELGKITEAFF. The DNA is as follows: TGTGCCAGCAGCTCCGAATTGGGGAAGATCACTGAAGCTTTCTTT.